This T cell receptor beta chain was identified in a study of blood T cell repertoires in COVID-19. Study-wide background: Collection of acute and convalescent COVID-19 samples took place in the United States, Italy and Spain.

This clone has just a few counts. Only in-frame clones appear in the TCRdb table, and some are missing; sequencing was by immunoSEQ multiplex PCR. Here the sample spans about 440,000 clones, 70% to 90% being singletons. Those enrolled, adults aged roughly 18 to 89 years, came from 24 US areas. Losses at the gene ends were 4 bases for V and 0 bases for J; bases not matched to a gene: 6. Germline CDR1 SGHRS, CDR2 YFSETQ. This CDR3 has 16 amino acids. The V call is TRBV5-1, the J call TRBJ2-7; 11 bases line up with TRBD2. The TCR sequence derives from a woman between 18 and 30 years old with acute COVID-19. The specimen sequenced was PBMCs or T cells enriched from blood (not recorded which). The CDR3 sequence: CASSRLAGGSSYEQYF. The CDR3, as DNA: TGCGCCAGCAGCAGGCTAGCGGGAGGTAGCTCCTACGAGCAGTACTTC. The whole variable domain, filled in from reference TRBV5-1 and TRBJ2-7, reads KAGVTQTPRYLIKTRGQQVTLSCSPISGHRSVSWYQQTPGQGLQFLFEYFSETQRNKGNFPGRFSGRQFSNSRSEMNVSTLELGDSALYLCASSRLAGGSSYEQYFGPGTRLTVT.